This is a list of T cell receptor beta chains from one sample in a study of CD8 T cells in Susac syndrome. TCRdb re-called the immunoSEQ multiplex PCR reads through MiXCR, storing one row per CDR3 protein. Altogether some 200,000 distinct CDR3 sequences are present, about 95% being singletons, with the ten largest covering about 0.1%. Sequences were obtained from CD4+ T cells from PBMCs. Receptors originate from a human donor in good health. The CDR3 runs from the conserved cysteine through the conserved F or W. D genes are given only for firm matches. Part of the rows lack a size; the others show once, few, many or a class for expanded clones.

DNA: TGCAGCGTCATTGGGAGGGAACAAGAGACCCAGTACTTC
CDR3: CSVIGREQETQYF
V: TRBV29-1
J: TRBJ2-5
size: .
D: TRBD2
length: 13

DNA: TGTGCCACCAGTGATTTGAACAGGAGATACAATGAGCAGTTCTTC
CDR3: CATSDLNRRYNEQFF
V: TRBV24-1
J: TRBJ2-1
size: .
D: .
length: 15

DNA: TGTGCCAGTAGTAAGCGGGAGAGGGATGAGCAGTTCTTC
CDR3: CASSKRERDEQFF
V: TRBV19
J: TRBJ2-1
size: .
D: TRBD2
length: 13

DNA: TGCAGCGTTGCGAACACAGGGGATCAGCCCCAGCATTTT
CDR3: CSVANTGDQPQHF
V: TRBV29-1
J: TRBJ1-5
size: .
D: TRBD1
length: 13

DNA: TGCAGTGCCAGGACTAGCGGGAACCAAGAGACCCAGTACTTC
CDR3: CSARTSGNQETQYF
V: TRBV20-1
J: TRBJ2-5
size: .
D: TRBD2
length: 14

DNA: TGTGCCAGCAGCCAATCCCCGGGAGCTAGCGGGCGGAGGAATGAGCAGTTCTTC
CDR3: CASSQSPGASGRRNEQFF
V: TRBV4-2
J: TRBJ2-1
size: .
D: TRBD2
length: 18

DNA: TGCAGTGCTAGATTCGCAGGATGGGACACTGAAGCTTTCTTT
CDR3: CSARFAGWDTEAFF
V: TRBV20-1
J: TRBJ1-1
size: .
D: .
length: 14

DNA: TGTGCCAGCAGTTCGCCAGGGCGGGGGCGGGCCAATGAGCAGTTCTTC
CDR3: CASSSPGRGRANEQFF
V: TRBV28
J: TRBJ2-1
size: .
D: .
length: 16

DNA: TGTGCCTGGGGCAGACAGGGTCGGAACACTGAAGCTTTCTTT
CDR3: CAWGRQGRNTEAFF
V: TRBV30
J: TRBJ1-1
size: once
D: TRBD1
length: 14

DNA: TGTGCCACCAGTGGGCCTCCGGGGACTAGCGGGTACAATGAGCAGTTCTTC
CDR3: CATSGPPGTSGYNEQFF
V: TRBV24-1
J: TRBJ2-1
size: once
D: TRBD2
length: 17

DNA: TGCAGTGCTCTTTTGACTAGCGGAGTCTACGAGCAGTACTTC
CDR3: CSALLTSGVYEQYF
V: TRBV20-1
J: TRBJ2-7
size: .
D: TRBD2
length: 14

DNA: TGTGCCAGCAGCAGGGGACAGAGCTCCTACGAGCAGTACTTC
CDR3: CASSRGQSSYEQYF
V: TRBV11-1
J: TRBJ2-7
size: .
D: TRBD1
length: 14

DNA: TGCAGCGTTGTTCCTCGCGGGAGCGTTGATGAGCAGTTCTTC
CDR3: CSVVPRGSVDEQFF
V: TRBV29-1
J: TRBJ2-1
size: .
D: TRBD2
length: 14

DNA: TGTGCCAGCAGCTCTTCCCCCGGGACAGCTAGGGAGACCCAGTACTTC
CDR3: CASSSSPGTARETQYF
V: TRBV7-3
J: TRBJ2-5
size: .
D: TRBD1
length: 16

DNA: TGCGCCAGCAGCCCAGGGACAGTGGGCTACGAGCAGTACTTC
CDR3: CASSPGTVGYEQYF
V: TRBV5-1
J: TRBJ2-7
size: .
D: TRBD1
length: 14

DNA: TGTGCCAGCAGCTTAGGGGGGGACAATCAGCCCCAGCATTTT
CDR3: CASSLGGDNQPQHF
V: TRBV7-2
J: TRBJ1-5
size: .
D: .
length: 14

DNA: TGTGCCAGCTCACCACAACCAGCGAGGAACACTGAAGCTTTCTTT
CDR3: CASSPQPARNTEAFF
V: TRBV18
J: TRBJ1-1
size: .
D: .
length: 15

DNA: TGTGCCAGCAGTTCCGGGCGGGACGAGCAGTACTTC
CDR3: CASSSGRDEQYF
V: TRBV6-2/TRBV6-3
J: TRBJ2-7
size: .
D: .
length: 12

DNA: TGTGCCAGCAGCCCACTAGCGGTCCTCAGGGAGACCCAGTACTTC
CDR3: CASSPLAVLRETQYF
V: TRBV5-6
J: TRBJ2-5
size: .
D: TRBD2
length: 15

DNA: TGTGCCAGCAGTTTAGAAACCAGGAACGAGCAGTACTTC
CDR3: CASSLETRNEQYF
V: TRBV12-3/TRBV12-4
J: TRBJ2-7
size: .
D: .
length: 13

DNA: TGCAGCGTTCGGGGGACCACAGATACGCAGTATTTT
CDR3: CSVRGTTDTQYF
V: TRBV29-1
J: TRBJ2-3
size: .
D: .
length: 12

DNA: TGTGCCAGCAGCGTAGTGCCCCCAGGGGCGGAAGGCTACACCTTC
CDR3: CASSVVPPGAEGYTF
V: TRBV9
J: TRBJ1-2
size: .
D: .
length: 15

DNA: TGTGCCACCAGAAGCGGGGGGCACACAGATACGCAGTATTTT
CDR3: CATRSGGHTDTQYF
V: TRBV15
J: TRBJ2-3
size: once
D: TRBD2
length: 14

DNA: TGTGCCAGCAGTGAAACTTGGAGGAACACTGAAGCTTTCTTT
CDR3: CASSETWRNTEAFF
V: TRBV25-1
J: TRBJ1-1
size: .
D: .
length: 14

DNA: TGCGCCAGCACGGAAAGACGGTGGGATGAGCAGTTCTTC
CDR3: CASTERRWDEQFF
V: TRBV10-2
J: TRBJ2-1
size: .
D: .
length: 13

DNA: TGTGCCACCAGTCTTCGGGATGGGAACACAGATACGCAGTATTTT
CDR3: CATSLRDGNTDTQYF
V: TRBV24-1
J: TRBJ2-3
size: .
D: .
length: 15

DNA: TGTGCCAGCAGTGTAAGGGGGGAGGAGCAGTTCTTC
CDR3: CASSVRGEEQFF
V: TRBV6-2/TRBV6-3
J: TRBJ2-1
size: .
D: .
length: 12

DNA: TGCAGCGAACGGACTAGCGGTAGGGATGAGCAGTTCTTC
CDR3: CSERTSGRDEQFF
V: TRBV29-1
J: TRBJ2-1
size: .
D: TRBD2
length: 13

DNA: TGTGCCAGCTCACCACAGAGGGGAGAGACCCAGTACTTC
CDR3: CASSPQRGETQYF
V: TRBV18
J: TRBJ2-5
size: .
D: .
length: 13

DNA: TGCAGCGTTGACCCCAACACAGATACGCAGTATTTT
CDR3: CSVDPNTDTQYF
V: TRBV29-1
J: TRBJ2-3
size: .
D: .
length: 12

DNA: TGTGCCAGCAGTATAAGGACTAGCGGCGGGGGCAGTGAGCAGTTCTTC
CDR3: CASSIRTSGGGSEQFF
V: TRBV6-2/TRBV6-3
J: TRBJ2-1
size: .
D: TRBD2
length: 16

DNA: TGCAGCGTTGAAGTACCCCGGGAGCACTCCTACGAGCAGTACTTC
CDR3: CSVEVPREHSYEQYF
V: TRBV29-1
J: TRBJ2-7
size: .
D: .
length: 15

DNA: TGCAGCGCCCTGGGGGCTGTTATCACCGGGGAGCTGTTTTTT
CDR3: CSALGAVITGELFF
V: TRBV29-1
J: TRBJ2-2
size: .
D: .
length: 14

DNA: TGTGCCTGGAGGGCCCCTGGAGGCCAAGAGACCCAGTACTTC
CDR3: CAWRAPGGQETQYF
V: TRBV30
J: TRBJ2-5
size: .
D: .
length: 14

DNA: TGTGCCAGCAGTGTCGAGACAGGAGTCCAGCCCCAGCATTTT
CDR3: CASSVETGVQPQHF
V: TRBV6-4
J: TRBJ1-5
size: once
D: .
length: 14

DNA: TGCAGCGCCGACCAAGGGGGGAAAGAGACCCAGTACTTC
CDR3: CSADQGGKETQYF
V: TRBV29-1
J: TRBJ2-5
size: .
D: .
length: 13

DNA: TGCAGCGCCGGAGGCGCAGGGGTTGAAGCTTTCTTT
CDR3: CSAGGAGVEAFF
V: TRBV29-1
J: TRBJ1-1
size: .
D: .
length: 12

DNA: TGTGCCACCAGCAGAGCGAGGGACTCGGGTTATGGCTACACCTTC
CDR3: CATSRARDSGYGYTF
V: TRBV15
J: TRBJ1-2
size: .
D: .
length: 15

DNA: TGTGCCAGCAGCTTACGTCGTTTGGGCCCGGATACGCAGTATTTT
CDR3: CASSLRRLGPDTQYF
V: TRBV7-8
J: TRBJ2-3
size: .
D: .
length: 15

DNA: TGCAGCGTTGGCGTTAGGAGCACAGATACGCAGTATTTT
CDR3: CSVGVRSTDTQYF
V: TRBV29-1
J: TRBJ2-3
size: .
D: .
length: 13

DNA: TGCGCCAGCAGCCAAGAAGGGGACGAGTTGGGATACGAGCAGTACTTC
CDR3: CASSQEGDELGYEQYF
V: TRBV4-3
J: TRBJ2-7
size: .
D: .
length: 16

DNA: TGCAGTGCTAGGAGAAGGGCAGGGACTGAAGCTTTCTTT
CDR3: CSARRRAGTEAFF
V: TRBV20-1
J: TRBJ1-1
size: .
D: .
length: 13

DNA: TGTGCCAGCAGTCGCCGTAATGAGCAGTTCTTC
CDR3: CASSRRNEQFF
V: TRBV6-5
J: TRBJ2-1
size: few
D: .
length: 11

DNA: TGCAGTGCTAGATATAACTATGGCTACACCTTC
CDR3: CSARYNYGYTF
V: TRBV20-1
J: TRBJ1-2
size: .
D: .
length: 11

DNA: TGTGCCAGCAGCTCCGGACAGGGGATTTCGAACACTGAAGCTTTCTTT
CDR3: CASSSGQGISNTEAFF
V: TRBV9
J: TRBJ1-1
size: .
D: TRBD1
length: 16

DNA: TGTGCCAGCAGCTTGACAGGGGTTGGCTACACCTTC
CDR3: CASSLTGVGYTF
V: TRBV7-2
J: TRBJ1-2
size: .
D: TRBD1
length: 12

DNA: TGTGCCAGCACCCGACTCCCGGGACAGGGTCGCACAGATACGCAGTATTTT
CDR3: CASTRLPGQGRTDTQYF
V: TRBV28
J: TRBJ2-3
size: .
D: TRBD1
length: 17

DNA: TGCAGTGCTAGAAGGCACCTTTATGGCTACACCTTC
CDR3: CSARRHLYGYTF
V: TRBV20-1
J: TRBJ1-2
size: .
D: .
length: 12

DNA: TGTGCCAGCTCGTCGACAGGCCGGGCATCCGAGCAGTACTTC
CDR3: CASSSTGRASEQYF
V: TRBV18
J: TRBJ2-7
size: once
D: .
length: 14

DNA: TGCAGCGTTCGGGGGCGAACGGGCTACAATGAGCAGTTCTTC
CDR3: CSVRGRTGYNEQFF
V: TRBV29-1
J: TRBJ2-1
size: .
D: .
length: 14

DNA: TGTGCCTGGAACCTAGGGACTAGCGGAATCTACCAAGAGACCCAGTACTTC
CDR3: CAWNLGTSGIYQETQYF
V: TRBV30
J: TRBJ2-5
size: .
D: TRBD2
length: 17

DNA: TGCAGTGCTAGAATATCGGGGAATCAGCCCCAGCATTTT
CDR3: CSARISGNQPQHF
V: TRBV20-1
J: TRBJ1-5
size: .
D: .
length: 13

DNA: TGCGCCAGCAGCCCCAGCCGGCGGCGAGGGGACACCGGGGAGCTGTTTTTT
CDR3: CASSPSRRRGDTGELFF
V: TRBV4-3
J: TRBJ2-2
size: .
D: .
length: 17

DNA: TGCAGCGCCATACCGGGGCCCCCCAATGAGCAGTTCTTC
CDR3: CSAIPGPPNEQFF
V: TRBV29-1
J: TRBJ2-1
size: once
D: .
length: 13

DNA: TGCAGCGCCGGACAGTTTTCCTACGAGCAGTACTTC
CDR3: CSAGQFSYEQYF
V: TRBV29-1
J: TRBJ2-7
size: few
D: .
length: 12

DNA: TGCAGTGCTAGAAGCTTCAGGACCCTAGAGACCCAGTACTTC
CDR3: CSARSFRTLETQYF
V: TRBV20-1
J: TRBJ2-5
size: .
D: .
length: 14

DNA: TGTGCCAGCAGGCACTTGGGCAGGGACGAGCAGTACTTC
CDR3: CASRHLGRDEQYF
V: TRBV12-3/TRBV12-4
J: TRBJ2-7
size: .
D: .
length: 13

DNA: TGTGCCAGCAGGGATGACACACTAGCGGGAGTTGGTGAGACCCAGTACTTC
CDR3: CASRDDTLAGVGETQYF
V: TRBV2
J: TRBJ2-5
size: .
D: TRBD2
length: 17

DNA: TGTGCCACCAGTGATGATTATGTCCGGGCCTCAGATACGCAGTATTTT
CDR3: CATSDDYVRASDTQYF
V: TRBV24-1
J: TRBJ2-3
size: .
D: .
length: 16